This T cell receptor beta chain is from a study of beta chain features in type 1 diabetes (dated by TCRdb to the late 2010s). In the study overall: No differences in mean age, gender distribution, total cell number or subset yield were found between patients and healthy donors. A total of about 100,000,000 sorted cells were examined across all samples, and RNA yield correlated strongly with the number of cells per subset. In the study, recently diagnosed type 1 diabetes patients and matched healthy donors were compared on the TCRB repertoires of their sorted circulating CD4+ T cell subsets. Naive and central memory subsets were obtained from all 30 or so donors, but regulatory and stem cell-like memory subsets were isolated from only 8 patients and about 8 healthy donors.

Relative to germline, V is 8 bases shorter and J is 6 bases shorter, with 17 bases between their ends. The cysteine opens and the phenylalanine closes a CDR3 of 13 amino acids. Only the CDR3 DNA is retained, 39 bases long and in frame from the first base. Based on the germline V gene, the CDR1 and CDR2 sequences are SNHLY and FYNNEI. The entire amount of isolated RNA was reverse transcribed using the High Capacity cDNA Reverse Transcription Kit, so the sequenced TCRB transcripts were expressed ones. Naive, central memory and regulatory T cell samples underwent deep immunoSEQ sequencing, averaging about 3.57 million total reads per sample. Sorted cells were lysed in RLT buffer, and RNA was extracted using DNase-treated RNeasy Micro or Mini kits according to cell number. To prevent cross-contamination, each cell subset was processed individually, whereas patient and healthy donor samples were processed jointly. The immunoSEQ multiplex PCR was used to amplify TCRB sequences from cDNA, yielding 87-bp fragments that span the CDR3 region. Sequencing of the amplicons was performed on the Illumina HiSeq platform. Concerning the study's data processing: PCR bias was computationally corrected using synthetic template baselines, reads within Hamming distance 2 were collapsed, and singletons that could not be merged were discarded. By aligning reads against IMGT, V, D and J genes, CDR3 length, and insertions or deletions at six rearrangement sites were assigned. Within each subset, clonotype counts were normalized to sorted cell number, and only after that were true diversity and Gini coefficients computed with the tcR R package. The overlap coefficient, calculated on TCRB nucleotide sequences, was used to measure repertoire sharing. The source is immuneACCESS, and TCRdb retained only in-frame sequences with V and J called. Part of the clones is not carried over; for the studies checked, unresolved V genes explain less than half of this, and the remainder is unexplained. The V and J calls and the clone size are those of that table, but D and trimming were determined from the DNA. The sample includes under 200,000 clones, with around 8.3% observed a single time. The ten top clones hold around 0.5% of the sample.

With respect to this clone: It lacks a known antigen. The input lacks base qualities; no much larger clone sits a single base away.

What the authors observed across the whole study: Patients with type 1 diabetes made fewer insertions and deleted more nucleotides at VDJ recombination sites, implying thymic rearrangement abnormalities. Naive, central memory and regulatory TCRB repertoires appeared more similar among patients than among healthy donors. Because cDNA was sequenced instead of genomic DNA, activated cells with high expression could be over-represented, although the groups did not differ in activation or CD3 levels. PCR may preferentially amplify shorter templates, but because patient and control samples were amplified and corrected together, any resulting skew would affect both groups equally. Type 1 diabetes patients showed a moderate but significant shortening of TCRB CDR3 length in all four CD4+ subsets. Only small numbers of individuals were included in the HLA sub-analyses, which left unresolved whether HLA type had any influence on TCRB rearrangement.

A single peripheral blood draw of around 0.11 L on average was collected from each donor into heparinised tubes. A BD FACSAria II was used to sort naive, central memory, regulatory and stem cell-like memory CD4+ T cells with a panel that included CD45RO, CCR7, CD25, CD127, CD95 and CD27. All sorted populations exceeded 95% purity. PBMCs were isolated immediately by Lymphoprep density gradient centrifugation and stained directly without culture. To minimize batch effects, samples were stained and sorted in pairs, one healthy donor with one patient per experiment. This TCR was sampled from a woman aged 18-29 years with type 1 diabetes. Sequencing was carried out using central memory CD4+ T cells from blood. The sequence joins TRBV2 to TRBJ2-7; the best D guess is TRBD2, with 5 bases matching. The CDR3 in this case is CASDSSAAGEQYF. The bases read TGTGCCAGCGATAGTAGCGCGGCAGGCGAGCAGTACTTC. Reference TRBV2 and TRBJ2-7 genes cover what lies past the CDR3, so the full variable domain is EPEVTQTPSHQVTQMGQEVILRCVPISNHLYFYWYRQILGQKVEFLVSFYNNEISEKSEIFDDQFSVERPDGSNFTLKIRSTKLEDSAMYFCASDSSAAGEQYFGPGTRLTVT.